This T cell receptor (beta chain) came from a study of persistence of HIV-infected CD4 T cells. Turning to this clone: No antigen is known for it.

Sequencing used immunoSEQ version 4 in survey mode. Here immunoSEQ multiplex PCR was the method, and the copy in TCRdb shows in-frame clones only, minus some. The table records 40,000 to 50,000 clones, more than 60% of them present only once. This CDR3 is built from 15 residues. V lost 0 bases to trimming and J lost 4 bases, with 13 bases between them. Germline loops: CDR1 SGHVS, CDR2 FQNEAQ. Stimulation used about 10 ug/mL lysate from CMV-infected fibroblasts. Sorted nonresponding memory CD4+ T cells were CD40L-negative, CD69-negative, CD45RO-high. The clonotype was recovered from an adult man with HIV who was CMV-seropositive. This chain joins TRBV7-8 and TRBJ2-7; D unclear. Sequences were derived from CD4+ T cells sorted from PBMCs after roughly 18-hour stimulation, sampled from a patient who received antiretroviral therapy. The CDR3 protein is CASSLAGRNNYEQYF. Written as DNA, the CDR3 is TGTGCCAGCAGCTTAGCCGGACGGAACAATTACGAGCAGTACTTC.